This T cell receptor (beta chain) was sequenced during a study of monozygotic twins with inflammatory bowel disease. Each sample had eight separate cDNA synthesis reactions. TCRdb reprocessed the 5' RACE reads and keeps a single row for each CDR3 protein, giving no DNA. The clone table shows about 160,000 distinct CDR3 sequences, with the ten largest holding approximately 3%. General study findings and limits: IBD patients carried less diverse TCRbeta repertoires (inverse Simpson) than healthy co-twins. Researchers were unable to tell different T cell subtypes apart.

As for this clonotype: Its target is not known.

Germline V gene data show CDR1 as SGHTA and CDR2 as FQGNSA. The CDR3 loop spans 16 amino acids. The sequencing input was blood. The chain joins TRBV7-2 to TRBJ1-6; with no DNA, the TCRdb D assignment of TRBD1 cannot be verified. The TCR was taken from a human donor with ulcerative colitis or Crohn's disease, or a healthy co-twin of an affected twin (not recorded which). This CDR3 is CASRPTDRGFNSPLHF. Variable domain in full (rest from reference TRBV7-2 and TRBJ1-6): GAGVSQSPSNKVTEKGKDVELRCDPISGHTALYWYRQSLGQGLEFLIYFQGNSAPDKSGLPSDRFSAERTGGSVSTLTIQRTQQEDSAVYLCASRPTDRGFNSPLHFGNGTRLTVT.